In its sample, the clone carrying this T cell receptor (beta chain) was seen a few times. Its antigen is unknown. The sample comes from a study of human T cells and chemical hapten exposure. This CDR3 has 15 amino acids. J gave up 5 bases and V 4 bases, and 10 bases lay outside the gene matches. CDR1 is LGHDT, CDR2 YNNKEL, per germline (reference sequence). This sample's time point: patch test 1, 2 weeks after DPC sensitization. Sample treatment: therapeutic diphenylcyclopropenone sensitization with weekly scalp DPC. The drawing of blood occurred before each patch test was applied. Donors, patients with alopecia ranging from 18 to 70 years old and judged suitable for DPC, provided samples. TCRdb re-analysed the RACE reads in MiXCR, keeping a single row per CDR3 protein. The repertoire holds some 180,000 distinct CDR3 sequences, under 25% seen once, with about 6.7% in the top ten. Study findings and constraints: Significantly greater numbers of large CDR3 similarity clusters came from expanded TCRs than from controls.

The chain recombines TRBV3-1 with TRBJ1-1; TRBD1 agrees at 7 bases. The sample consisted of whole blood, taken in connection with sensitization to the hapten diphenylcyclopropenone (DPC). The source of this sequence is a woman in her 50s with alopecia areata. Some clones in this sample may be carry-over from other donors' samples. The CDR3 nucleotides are TGTGCCAGCAGCCCGGGACAGAGTGCTAGGACTGAAGCTTTCTTT. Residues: CASSPGQSARTEAFF.